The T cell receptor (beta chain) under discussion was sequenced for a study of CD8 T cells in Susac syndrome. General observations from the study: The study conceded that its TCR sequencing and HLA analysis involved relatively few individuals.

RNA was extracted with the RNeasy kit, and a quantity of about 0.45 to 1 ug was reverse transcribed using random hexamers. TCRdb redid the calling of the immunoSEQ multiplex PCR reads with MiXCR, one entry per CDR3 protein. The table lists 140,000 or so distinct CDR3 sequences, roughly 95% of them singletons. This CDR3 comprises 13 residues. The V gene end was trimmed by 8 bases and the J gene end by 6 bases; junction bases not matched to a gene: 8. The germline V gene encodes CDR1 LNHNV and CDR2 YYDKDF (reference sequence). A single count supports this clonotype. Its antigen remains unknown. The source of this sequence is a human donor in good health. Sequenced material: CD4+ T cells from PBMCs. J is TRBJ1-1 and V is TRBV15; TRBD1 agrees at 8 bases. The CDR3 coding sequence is TGTGCCACCGCGGACAGGGTAGCCCCTGAAGCTTTCTTT. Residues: CATADRVAPEAFF. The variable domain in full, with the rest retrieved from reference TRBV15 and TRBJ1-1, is DAMVIQNPRYQVTQFGKPVTLSCSQTLNHNVMYWYQQKSSQAPKLLFHYYDKDFNNEADTPDNFQSRRPNTSFCFLDIRSPGLGDTAMYLCATADRVAPEAFFGQGTRLTVV.